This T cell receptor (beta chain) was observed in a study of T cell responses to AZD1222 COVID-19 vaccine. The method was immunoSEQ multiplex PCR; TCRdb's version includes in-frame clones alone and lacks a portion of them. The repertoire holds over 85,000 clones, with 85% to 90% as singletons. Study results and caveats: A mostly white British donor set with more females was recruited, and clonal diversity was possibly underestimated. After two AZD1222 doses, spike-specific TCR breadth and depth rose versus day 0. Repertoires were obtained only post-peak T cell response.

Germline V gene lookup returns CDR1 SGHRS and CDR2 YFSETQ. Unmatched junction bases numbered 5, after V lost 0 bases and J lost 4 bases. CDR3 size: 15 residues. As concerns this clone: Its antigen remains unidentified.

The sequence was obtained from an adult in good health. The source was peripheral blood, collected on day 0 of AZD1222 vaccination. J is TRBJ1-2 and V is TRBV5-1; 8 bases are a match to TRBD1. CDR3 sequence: CASSLGTGTGYGYTF. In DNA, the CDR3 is TGCGCCAGCAGCTTGGGGACCGGGACAGGCTATGGCTACACCTTC.